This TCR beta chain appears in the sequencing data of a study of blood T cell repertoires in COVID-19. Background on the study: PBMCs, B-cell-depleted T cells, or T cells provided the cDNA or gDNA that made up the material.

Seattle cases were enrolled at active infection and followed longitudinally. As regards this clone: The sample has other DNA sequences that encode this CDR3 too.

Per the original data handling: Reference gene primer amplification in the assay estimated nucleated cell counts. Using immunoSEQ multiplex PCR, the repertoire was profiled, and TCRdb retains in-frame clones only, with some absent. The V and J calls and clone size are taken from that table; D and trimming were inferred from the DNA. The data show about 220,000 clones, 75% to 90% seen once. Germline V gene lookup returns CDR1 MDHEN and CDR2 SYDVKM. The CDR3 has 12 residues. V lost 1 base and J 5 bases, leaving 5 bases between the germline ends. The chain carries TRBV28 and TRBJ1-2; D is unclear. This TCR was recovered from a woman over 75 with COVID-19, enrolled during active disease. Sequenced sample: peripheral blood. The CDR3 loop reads CASSLSGYGYTF. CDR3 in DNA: TGTGCCAGCAGTTTATCCGGGTATGGCTACACCTTC.